One and the same sample provided the 15 T cell receptor beta chains below, sequenced in a study of blood T cell repertoires in COVID-19. Libraries were prepared by immunoSEQ multiplex PCR; TCRdb keeps only in-frame clonotypes and omits some of them. The sample carries almost 300,000 clones, under 90% recorded once. The source material was peripheral blood. Source of these receptors: a woman aged 25-40 years with COVID-19, enrolled during active disease.

A note on this clone: The junction and the germline gene differ at one end; a read error may be behind it. J is TRBJ1-1 and V is TRBV9; a weak D match, TRBD1 (6 bases). Germline loops: CDR1 SGDLS, CDR2 YYNGEE. The CDR3 totals 14 residues. DNA of the CDR3: TGTGCCAGCAGCCCGAGGACAGTGAATACTGAAGCTTTCTTT. Residues: CASSPRTVNTEAFF.

The chain recombines TRBV2 with TRBJ2-5; 8 bases agree with TRBD1. The CDR3 covers 13 residues. Germline CDR1 SNHLY, CDR2 FYNNEI. With 6 bases clipped from V and 4 bases from J, the junction kept 4 bases outside the gene matches. The CDR3 DNA follows: TGTGCCAGCAGAGGGACAGGTGGAGAGACCCAGTACTTC. As protein: CASRGTGGETQYF. Complete variable domain (other parts from reference TRBV2 and TRBJ2-5): EPEVTQTPSHQVTQMGQEVILRCVPISNHLYFYWYRQILGQKVEFLVSFYNNEISEKSEIFDDQFSVERPDGSNFTLKIRSTKLEDSAMYFCASRGTGGETQYFGPGTRLLVL.

This chain uses TRBV27 with TRBJ2-7, with 8 bases matching TRBD1. The CDR3 loop spans 14 amino acids. In germline, CDR1 is MNHEY, CDR2 SMNVEV (reference sequence). With V trimmed by 8 bases and J by 2 bases, 8 bases remained unmatched. The CDR3 is CASRTQGAAYEQYF. CDR3 DNA: TGTGCCAGCCGTACGCAGGGGGCAGCCTACGAGCAGTACTTC.

The chain links TRBV7-9 to TRBJ1-2; no firm D call. V was cut by 11 bases and J by 8 bases, with 12 bases left in between. In germline, CDR1 is SEHNR, CDR2 FQNEAQ (reference sequence). This CDR3 comprises 10 residues. CDR3 DNA sequence: TGTGCCGCGGAGAGAAACGGCTACACCTTC. Its translation is CAAERNGYTF.

The gene calls are TRBV2 and TRBJ1-6, with 9 bases lining up with TRBD1. The CDR3 loop spans 14 amino acids. Germline V CDR1 and CDR2: SNHLY, FYNNEI. The trim removed 6 bases at V and 5 bases at J, leaving 2 bases unmatched. The CDR3 loop is CASRQGANNSPLHF. The CDR3, as DNA: TGTGCCAGCAGACAGGGGGCCAATAATTCACCCCTCCACTTT.

The chain links TRBV4-1 to TRBJ2-7; unclear D gene. This CDR3 spans 12 amino acids. V lost 1 base, J lost 5 bases, and 6 bases lay in between. Germline V gives CDR1 MGHRA, CDR2 YSYEKL. As DNA, the CDR3 is TGCGCCAGCAGCCAAGTTTCGGACGAGCAGTACTTC. Encoded protein: CASSQVSDEQYF.

CDR3 sequence reads: CASSLATGPNYGYTF. CDR3 nucleotides: TGTGCCAGCAGCTTAGCGACAGGGCCTAACTATGGCTACACCTTC. The V and J genes are TRBV13 and TRBJ1-2; 7 positions match TRBD1. The CDR3 covers 15 residues. The junction had 2 bases not matched to a gene; V was cut back by 1 base and J by 0 bases. Germline lookup yields CDR1 PRHDT and CDR2 FYEKMQ (reference sequence).

This chain connects TRBV10-3 to TRBJ1-1; 11 bases match TRBD1. After removal of 0 bases from V and 5 bases from J, the junction contained 2 bases not matched to a gene. The CDR3 sequence is 15 residues long. Germline CDR1 ENHRY, CDR2 SYGVKD. CDR3 sequence reads: CAISESGQGGTEAFF. CDR3 nucleotides: TGTGCCATCAGTGAGTCGGGACAGGGGGGGACTGAAGCTTTCTTT.

The CDR3 DNA is TGTGCCAGCAGGCCCGACAGGGGGCTTGGCTACACCTTC. Protein product: CASRPDRGLGYTF. V is TRBV6-5 and J is TRBJ1-2; 10 nucleotides match TRBD1. Losses at the gene ends were 6 bases for V and 7 bases for J; bases not matched to a gene: 5. Germline loops: CDR1 MNHEY, CDR2 SVGAGI. CDR3 length: 13 amino acids.

The J gene is TRBJ1-1, the V gene TRBV7-2; unclear D gene. V was trimmed by 5 bases and J by 1 base, leaving 5 bases between them. Germline V gene data show CDR1 as SGHTA and CDR2 as FQGNSA. This CDR3 is built from 12 residues. Here the CDR3 reads CASSPKNTEAFF. The CDR3 coding sequence is TGTGCCAGCAGCCCCAAGAACACTGAAGCTTTCTTT.

Here the CDR3 reads CASSSRDRRLGTQYF. CDR3 in DNA: TGTGCCAGCAGCTCCCGGGACAGGCGGCTAGGGACCCAGTACTTC. This chain connects TRBV7-9 to TRBJ2-5; 8 nucleotides agree with TRBD1. Germline loops: CDR1 SEHNR, CDR2 FQNEAQ (reference sequence). The CDR3 is made up of 15 amino acids. V trimming: 4 bases; J trimming: 7 bases; junction bases outside the gene matches: 11.

The chain recombines TRBV27 with TRBJ1-2, with 8 positions matching TRBD1. Per germline, CDR1 MNHEY and CDR2 SMNVEV (reference sequence). CDR3 length: 14 residues. J gave up 3 bases and V 6 bases, and 6 bases lay outside the gene matches. The CDR3 protein is CASRHYRGDYGYTF. In DNA form, the CDR3 reads TGTGCCAGCAGGCATTACAGGGGGGACTATGGCTACACCTTC.

The chain is built from TRBV7-2 and TRBJ1-2, with no clear D. Deletions cut 4 bases from V and 7 bases from J, with 7 bases between. The CDR3 totals 11 residues. CDR1 and CDR2 (germline): SGHTA, FQGNSA. The CDR3 nucleotides read TGTGCCAGCAGCTACAACCGTGGCTACACCTTC. It encodes CASSYNRGYTF.

The rearrangement links TRBV10-2 to TRBJ2-2; 8 bases match TRBD1. The ends lost 6 bases at V and 2 bases at J; junction bases unmatched: 5. This CDR3 comprises 15 residues. CDR1 WSHSY and CDR2 SAAADI come from the germline V gene. CDR3 amino acids: CASRGQGTNTGELFF. CDR3 nucleotides: TGCGCCAGCAGAGGACAGGGCACTAACACCGGGGAGCTGTTTTTT.

V usage is TRBV6-1 and J usage is TRBJ1-2, with D uncertain. The germline V gene encodes CDR1 MNHNS and CDR2 SASEGT. This CDR3 is built from 15 residues. V was pared by 1 base and J by 8 bases, with 17 bases between. The CDR3 is CASSEVSGSSWGYTF. The CDR3 DNA reads as TGTGCCAGCAGTGAAGTCTCCGGGTCTAGCTGGGGCTACACCTTC.